Here is one T cell receptor beta chain with its context. TCRdb keeps only in-frame clones here, not all; method: immunoSEQ multiplex PCR. This sample carries about 260,000 clones, 90% to 95% of them seen once, and the ten largest clones take around 0.6%. These data come from a study of T cell responses to AZD1222 COVID-19 vaccine. Study-level background: Second-dose recipients at about 4 or about 12 weeks were treated as one pooled group.

Between the trimmed V and J ends, which lost 3 bases and 0 bases, there was a span of 12 bases. This CDR3 spans 16 amino acids. Germline CDR1 is ENHRY and CDR2 is SYGVKD. The chain links TRBV10-3 to TRBJ2-4; no firm D call. The sequence derives from an adult in good health. The material sequenced was peripheral blood, taken on day 0 of AZD1222 vaccination. The CDR3 is CAISDPAHLAKNIQYF. Here the CDR3 DNA reads TGTGCCATCAGTGACCCCGCCCATCTAGCCAAAAACATTCAGTACTTC.